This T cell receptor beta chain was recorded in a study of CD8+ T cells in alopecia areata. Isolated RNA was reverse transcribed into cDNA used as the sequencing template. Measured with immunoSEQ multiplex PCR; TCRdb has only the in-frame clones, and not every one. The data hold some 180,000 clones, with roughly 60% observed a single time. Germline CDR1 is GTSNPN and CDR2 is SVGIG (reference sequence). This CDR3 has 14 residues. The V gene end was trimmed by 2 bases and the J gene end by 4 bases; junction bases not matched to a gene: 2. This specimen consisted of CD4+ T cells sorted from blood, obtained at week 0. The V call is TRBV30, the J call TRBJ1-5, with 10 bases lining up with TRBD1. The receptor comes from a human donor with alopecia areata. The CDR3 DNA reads TGTGCCTGGAGTACGGACAGGGGGAATCAGCCCCAGCATTTT. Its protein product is CAWSTDRGNQPQHF.